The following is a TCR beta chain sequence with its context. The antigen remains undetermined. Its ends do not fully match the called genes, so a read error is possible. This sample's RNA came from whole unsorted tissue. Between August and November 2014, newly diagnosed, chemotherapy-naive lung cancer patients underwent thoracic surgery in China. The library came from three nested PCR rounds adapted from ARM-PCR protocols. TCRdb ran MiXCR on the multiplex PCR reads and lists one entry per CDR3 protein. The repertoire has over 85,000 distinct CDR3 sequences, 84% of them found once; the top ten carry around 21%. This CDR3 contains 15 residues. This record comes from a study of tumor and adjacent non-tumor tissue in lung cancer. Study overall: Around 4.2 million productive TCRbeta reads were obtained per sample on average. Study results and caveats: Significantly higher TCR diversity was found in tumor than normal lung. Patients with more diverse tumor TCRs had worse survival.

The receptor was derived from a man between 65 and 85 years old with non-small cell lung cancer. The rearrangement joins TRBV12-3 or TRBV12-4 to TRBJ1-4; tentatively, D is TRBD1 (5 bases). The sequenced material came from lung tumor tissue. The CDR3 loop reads CGSTHQQGLNEKLFF. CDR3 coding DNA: TGTGGCAGCACTCACCAGCAGGGCCTTAATGAAAAACTGTTTTTT.